What follows are 27 T cell receptor beta chains derived from one specimen sequenced in a study of blood T cell repertoires in COVID-19. The data were produced by immunoSEQ multiplex PCR, yet TCRdb's version contains in-frame clones alone and is incomplete. The sample records 150,000 to 200,000 clones, about 80% being singletons. Sequencing input: PBMCs or T cells enriched from blood (not recorded which). These receptors all come from a woman in her sixties or seventies who had recovered from COVID-19.

The CDR3 bases are TGTGCCAGCAGCGGACAGACAGATACGCAGTATTTT. Residues: CASSGQTDTQYF. The V gene is TRBV3-1 (or the pseudogene TRBV3-2), the J gene TRBJ2-3; D is perhaps TRBD1 (6 bases). Per the germline V gene, CDR1 is LGHDT and CDR2 is YNNKEL (reference sequence). This CDR3 has 12 amino acids. V was trimmed by 5 bases and J by 3 bases, leaving 6 bases between them.

The chain uses TRBV6-1 and TRBJ1-1; D unclear. V dropped 3 bases and J dropped 1 base, with 12 bases sitting between them. The CDR3 is made up of 15 amino acids. CDR1 and CDR2 (germline): MNHNS, SASEGT. The CDR3 nucleotides read TGTGCCAGCAGTGACGGTGGAACGGGGAACACTGAAGCTTTCTTT. Encoded protein: CASSDGGTGNTEAFF.

The chain uses TRBV5-1 and TRBJ1-2; weak D call: TRBD1 (5 bases). The germline CDR1 and CDR2 sequences are SGHRS and YFSETQ. This CDR3 is 15 amino acids long. The germline V and J ends were trimmed by 0 bases and 0 bases, with 9 bases remaining between them. CDR3 bases: TGCGCCAGCAGCTTGGAGGGGAGGACTAACTATGGCTACACCTTC. Its translation is CASSLEGRTNYGYTF.

CDR3 nucleotides: TGTGCCAGCAGTTACTCGGGACAGGGGACCTACAATGAGCAGTTCTTC. As protein: CASSYSGQGTYNEQFF. V gene TRBV6-5 combines with J gene TRBJ2-1; 10 positions agree with TRBD1. Germline CDR1 and CDR2: MNHEY and SVGAGI. This CDR3 spans 16 amino acids. The J segment lost 2 bases and the V segment lost 0 bases, leaving 1 base of the junction unmatched.

The CDR3 region is CASLASPGITEAFF. CDR3 DNA sequence: TGTGCCAGCTTAGCTTCCCCGGGGATCACTGAAGCTTTCTTT. V gene TRBV5-8 combines with J gene TRBJ1-1; D not resolved. Trimming took 7 bases from V and 4 from J, leaving 17 bases between them. Germline V lookup: CDR1 SGHTS, CDR2 YDEGEE. The CDR3 covers 14 residues.

The chain joins TRBV15 to TRBJ1-4; tentative D call: TRBD1 (6 bases). V lost 1 base to trimming and J lost 4 bases, with 10 bases between them. Per the germline V gene, CDR1 is LNHNV and CDR2 is YYDKDF (reference sequence). CDR3 size: 15 residues. This CDR3 reads CATSRGGRGNEKLFF. In nucleotides, the CDR3 is TGTGCCACCAGCAGAGGGGGCAGGGGTAATGAAAAACTGTTTTTT.

This chain connects TRBV2 to TRBJ1-2; the match to TRBD1 covers 9 bases. The V gene's germline CDR1 is SNHLY and CDR2 FYNNEI. J was trimmed by 3 bases and V by 6 bases; bases with no gene match: 2. The CDR3 totals 13 residues. CDR3 sequence: CASRQGAYYGYTF. The DNA for the CDR3 is TGTGCCAGCAGACAGGGGGCCTACTATGGCTACACCTTC.

This chain joins TRBV9 and TRBJ1-1; 7 positions agree with TRBD1. The CDR3 extends over 13 amino acids. V lost 0 bases to trimming and J lost 12 bases; unmatched junction nucleotides: 8. In germline, CDR1 is SGDLS, CDR2 YYNGEE. The DNA of the CDR3 is TGTGCCAGCAGCGTAGCTGAGACAGGGAGGTCTTTCTTT. It is translated as CASSVAETGRSFF. Using reference TRBV9 and TRBJ1-1 for the parts outside the CDR3, the full variable domain is DSGVTQTPKHLITATGQRVTLRCSPRSGDLSVYWYQQSLDQGLQFLIQYYNGEERAKGNILERFSAQQFPDLHSELNLSSLELGDSALYFCASSVAETGRSFFGQGTRLTVV.

For the CDR3, the DNA is TGTGCCAGTAGCCCCCCGTTGGCCTCTGGAAACACCATATATTTT. Its protein product is CASSPPLASGNTIYF. V and J are TRBV19 and TRBJ1-3; D remains unclear. The ends were cut back, 6 bases at V and 0 bases at J, with 12 bases in the middle. Germline V lookup: CDR1 LNHDA, CDR2 SQIVND (reference sequence). The length of the CDR3 is 15 residues.

This clone was picked up a small number of times. The CDR3 bases are TGTGCCATACAGCGGGGGGGTAACACCGGGGAGCTGTTTTTT. This encodes CAIQRGGNTGELFF. The genes are TRBV30 and TRBJ2-2, with TRBD2 matching over 10 bases. This CDR3 contains 14 residues. With V trimmed by 8 bases and J by 2 bases, 5 bases remained unmatched. Germline V CDR1 and CDR2: GTSNPN, SVGIG (reference sequence).

The chain recombines TRBV30 with TRBJ2-7; 8 nucleotides line up with TRBD1. This CDR3 has 11 residues. Germline loops: CDR1 GTSNPN, CDR2 SVGIG (reference sequence). V shed 3 bases, J shed 6 bases, and the junction held 1 base outside the gene matches. In nucleotides, the CDR3 is TGTGCCTGGAGGACAGGGGTCGAGCAGTACTTC. Its protein is CAWRTGVEQYF.

The chain couples TRBV4-2 to TRBJ2-3; 9 nucleotides align to TRBD1. J gave up 3 bases and V 4 bases, and 5 bases lay outside the gene matches. The CDR3 is made up of 15 amino acids. Germline lookup yields CDR1 LGHNA and CDR2 YNFKEQ. CDR3 bases: TGTGCCAGCAGCCTGCCGGGACAGGGTACAGATACGCAGTATTTT. Amino acids: CASSLPGQGTDTQYF.

The CDR3 region has the DNA TGTGCCAGCAGCCCTGGAGGGGACGTCCAAGAGACCCAGTACTTC. Residues: CASSPGGDVQETQYF. The J gene is TRBJ2-5, the V gene TRBV9, with TRBD2 as a possible D gene (6 bases). Germline lookup yields CDR1 SGDLS and CDR2 YYNGEE. The CDR3 consists of 15 residues. V lost 4 bases and J 1 base, leaving 14 bases between the germline ends. Combining the CDR3 with reference TRBV9 and TRBJ2-5 gives the whole variable domain DSGVTQTPKHLITATGQRVTLRCSPRSGDLSVYWYQQSLDQGLQFLIQYYNGEERAKGNILERFSAQQFPDLHSELNLSSLELGDSALYFCASSPGGDVQETQYFGPGTRLLVL.

This sequence joins TRBV19 and TRBJ2-5; D perhaps matches TRBD2 (6 bases). V lost 9 bases and J lost 1, with 15 bases in between. The CDR3 contains 14 residues. CDR1 and CDR2 from the germline V gene are LNHDA and SQIVND (reference sequence). The CDR3 DNA follows: TGTGCCAGCAACCCGGGACTCACCCAAGAGACCCAGTACTTC. Encoded protein: CASNPGLTQETQYF.

The rearrangement links TRBV30 to TRBJ2-3; 9 bases fit TRBD2. Germline CDR1 reads GTSNPN; CDR2 reads SVGIG (reference sequence). V gave up 8 bases and J gave up 4 bases; unmatched junction bases: 10. This CDR3 comprises 14 residues. DNA for the CDR3: TGTGCCGGGGCCCGCGGGGGGGCAGCAGATACGCAGTATTTT. Its protein is CAGARGGAADTQYF.

The chain combines TRBV9 with TRBJ1-6; unclear D gene. The CDR3 is made up of 16 amino acids. Germline CDR1 and CDR2: SGDLS and YYNGEE. With 0 bases removed from V and 5 bases from J, the gap between germline ends came to 12 bases. CDR3 sequence: CASSVAFGPDNSPLHF. The DNA of the CDR3 is TGTGCCAGCAGCGTAGCTTTCGGTCCGGATAATTCACCCCTCCACTTT.

Here the CDR3 reads CAWSEHSSGANVLTF. In nucleotides, the CDR3 is TGTGCCTGGAGTGAGCACAGCTCTGGGGCCAACGTCCTGACTTTC. This sequence joins TRBV30 and TRBJ2-6; D is unclear. Trimming removed 1 base at V and 0 bases at J, with 7 bases between. CDR1 is GTSNPN and CDR2 is SVGIG in the germline V gene (reference sequence). The CDR3 contains 15 residues.

The chain links TRBV7-2 to TRBJ2-1; 10 bases fit TRBD2. Germline V gene lookup returns CDR1 SGHTA and CDR2 FQGNSA. V shed 5 bases and J 4 bases; nucleotides not matched to a gene: 5. This CDR3 has 15 residues. The DNA for the CDR3 is TGTGCCAGCAGCACAGGGACTAGCGCGTACAATGAGCAGTTCTTC. Its protein product is CASSTGTSAYNEQFF. The variable domain in full, completed from reference TRBV7-2 and TRBJ2-1, reads GAGVSQSPSNKVTEKGKDVELRCDPISGHTALYWYRQSLGQGLEFLIYFQGNSAPDKSGLPSDRFSAERTGGSVSTLTIQRTQQEDSAVYLCASSTGTSAYNEQFFGPGTRLTVL.

This clone was observed at least ten times. The chain is built from TRBV5-3 and TRBJ1-5; no firm D call. Being an ORF, TRBV5-3 has a function that is uncertain. CDR3 length: 15 amino acids. The CDR3 DNA sequence: TGTGCTAGCCCGGACTTCCTGTGGGGCAATCAGCCCCAGCATTTT. Protein sequence: CASPDFLWGNQPQHF.

The CDR3 region is CSVGTPGGVNYGYTF. CDR3 DNA: TGCAGCGTTGGGACCCCAGGGGGAGTTAACTATGGCTACACCTTC. V usage is TRBV29-1 and J usage is TRBJ1-2; 7 nucleotides agree with TRBD1. V shed 4 bases and J 1 base; nucleotides not matched to a gene: 9. From germline, CDR1 is SQVTM and CDR2 ANQGSEA. The CDR3 spans 15 residues. The variable domain in full, completed from reference TRBV29-1 and TRBJ1-2, reads SAVISQKPSRDICQRGTSLTIQCQVDSQVTMMFWYRQQPGQSLTLIATANQGSEATYESGFVIDKFPISRPNLTFSTLTVSNMSPEDSSIYLCSVGTPGGVNYGYTFGSGTRLTVV.

This chain uses TRBV3-1 (or the pseudogene TRBV3-2) with TRBJ2-3; D perhaps matches TRBD2 (5 bases). Trimming took 4 bases from V and 2 from J, leaving 10 bases between them. The CDR3 has 14 amino acids. Germline lookup yields CDR1 LGHDT and CDR2 YNNKEL (reference sequence). The CDR3: CASSPSLATDTQYF. CDR3 coding DNA: TGTGCCAGCAGCCCGTCCCTAGCCACAGATACGCAGTATTTT.

The CDR3 loop reads CASSNGRQGVNIQYF. CDR3 sequence (DNA): TGCGCCAGCAGCAACGGGAGACAAGGGGTCAACATTCAGTACTTC. The chain is built from TRBV5-1 and TRBJ2-4; D might be TRBD2 (6 bases). The CDR3 length is 15 residues. Trimming removed 4 bases from V and 7 bases from J, with 18 bases in between. Per the germline V gene, CDR1 is SGHRS and CDR2 is YFSETQ.

This chain connects TRBV6-5 to TRBJ2-3, with 9 bases identical to TRBD1. Germline V gives CDR1 MNHEY, CDR2 SVGAGI. Losses at the gene ends were 7 bases for V and 5 bases for J; bases not matched to a gene: 7. There are 14 residues in the CDR3. CDR3 in amino acids: CASIDRGWQDTQYF. In DNA, the CDR3 is TGTGCCAGCATCGACAGGGGGTGGCAAGATACGCAGTATTTT.

The chain links TRBV9 to TRBJ1-6; TRBD1 might be the D (6 bases). Germline values: CDR1 SGDLS, CDR2 YYNGEE. The V and J ends lost 2 bases and 9 bases respectively, with 18 bases between them. The CDR3 covers 16 residues. CDR3 protein: CASSVAGEDLGSPLHF. The CDR3 bases are TGTGCCAGCAGCGTCGCAGGGGAAGATTTAGGTTCACCCCTCCACTTT. Full variable domain (rest looked up from reference TRBV9 and TRBJ1-6): DSGVTQTPKHLITATGQRVTLRCSPRSGDLSVYWYQQSLDQGLQFLIQYYNGEERAKGNILERFSAQQFPDLHSELNLSSLELGDSALYFCASSVAGEDLGSPLHFGNGTRLTVT.

This chain links TRBV5-1 with TRBJ1-2; a weak D match, TRBD1 (6 bases). Germline CDR1 SGHRS, CDR2 YFSETQ. The ends were cut back, 0 bases at V and 2 bases at J, with 11 bases in the middle. This CDR3 has 15 residues. This CDR3 is CASSLGPGANYGYTF. The CDR3 bases are TGCGCCAGCAGCTTGGGGCCAGGGGCAAACTATGGCTACACCTTC.

J is TRBJ2-2 and V is TRBV25-1; 7 bases agree with TRBD2. There are 17 residues in the CDR3. With 1 base clipped from V and 2 bases from J, the junction kept 7 bases outside the gene matches. Germline lookup yields CDR1 MGHDK and CDR2 SYGVNS. This chain's CDR3 is CASSEFGRGSNTGELFF. The DNA of the CDR3 is TGTGCCAGCAGTGAATTTGGGCGGGGGAGTAACACCGGGGAGCTGTTTTTT.

V and J are TRBV25-1 and TRBJ1-4; 9 nucleotides agree with TRBD1. The CDR3 totals 15 residues. Germline V gene data show CDR1 as MGHDK and CDR2 as SYGVNS. J was trimmed by 2 bases and V by 4 bases; bases with no gene match: 2. CDR3 sequence: CASSGGQGTNEKLFF. The CDR3 DNA sequence: TGTGCCAGCAGTGGTGGACAGGGGACTAATGAAAAACTGTTTTTT.